These T cell receptor beta chains were read from a single sample in a study of T cell repertoires in cytomegalovirus infection. MiXCR, applied by TCRdb to the reads, yields one record per CDR3 protein. The sample lists nearly 450,000 distinct CDR3 sequences, roughly 30% occurring once. Sequenced material: PBMCs. All receptors come from a human donor in good health (CMV status not recorded). Some clones in this sample may be carry-over from other donors' samples. Both conserved end residues are part of each CDR3. The D gene is left open where the match is weak. Size values are once, few and many counts, or a class for expanded clones, and some rows have none.

clone size,D gene,V gene,J gene,CDR3 protein,CDR3 DNA
NA,TRBD2,TRBV19,TRBJ2-1,CASSHTSGGSGQFF,TGTGCCAGTAGCCACACTAGCGGGGGGAGTGGGCAGTTCTTC
NA,NA,TRBV7-6,TRBJ1-3,CASSPLTSGNTIYF,TGTGCCAGCAGCCCCCTCACCTCTGGAAACACCATATATTTT
few,NA,TRBV29-1,TRBJ2-7,CSVERTDTYEQYF,TGCAGCGTTGAAAGAACAGATACCTACGAGCAGTACTTC
NA,TRBD1,TRBV12-5,TRBJ1-1,CASGLTTGTGVAEAFF,TGTGCTAGTGGTTTGACCACCGGGACAGGGGTCGCTGAAGCTTTCTTT
NA,TRBD1,TRBV6-8,TRBJ2-3,CASTLVGGVGTDTQYF,TGTGCCAGCACCCTAGTAGGGGGCGTGGGCACAGATACGCAGTATTTT
NA,NA,TRBV6-5,TRBJ1-2,CASSPRTVVSYTF,TGTGCCAGCAGTCCTCGGACAGTCGTTAGCTACACCTTC
NA,TRBD2,TRBV5-4,TRBJ2-1,CASSIGAREGNEQFF,TGTGCCAGCAGCATCGGGGCCCGGGAGGGCAATGAGCAGTTCTTC
few,TRBD1,TRBV7-8,TRBJ2-2,CASRPGQGPTGELFF,TGTGCCAGCAGGCCGGGACAGGGGCCAACCGGGGAGCTGTTTTTT
NA,TRBD1,TRBV12-3/TRBV12-4,TRBJ1-5,CASSLFGQGEPPPHF,TGTGCCAGCAGTTTATTCGGGCAGGGGGAGCCGCCCCCGCATTTT
many,TRBD2,TRBV6-2/TRBV6-3,TRBJ2-1,CASSYFAGGYNEQFF,TGTGCCAGCAGTTACTTTGCGGGGGGTTACAATGAGCAGTTCTTC
few,TRBD1,TRBV6-1,TRBJ2-3,CASSSDRATDTQYF,TGTGCCAGCAGTTCGGACAGGGCCACAGATACGCAGTATTTT
NA,NA,TRBV18,TRBJ1-2,CASSEESPYGYTF,TGTGCCAGCTCCGAGGAGAGCCCATATGGCTACACCTTC
NA,NA,TRBV4-1,TRBJ2-1,CASSQGVLNEQFF,TGCGCCAGCAGCCAAGGGGTCTTAAATGAGCAGTTCTTC
few,TRBD2,TRBV6-1,TRBJ2-7,CASSNPGGSYEQYF,TGTGCCAGCAGTAACCCGGGGGGCTCCTACGAGCAGTACTTC
NA,NA,TRBV2,TRBJ2-7,CASSEDSAYEQYF,TGTGCCAGCAGTGAAGACAGCGCCTACGAGCAGTACTTC
many,TRBD1,TRBV7-2,TRBJ2-2,CASSHYRGPNTGELFF,TGTGCCAGCAGCCACTACAGGGGTCCGAACACCGGGGAGCTGTTTTTT
NA,TRBD1,TRBV10-1,TRBJ2-7,CASSESVRTGEQYF,TGCGCCAGCAGTGAGTCGGTCAGGACAGGCGAGCAGTACTTC
many,NA,TRBV7-2,TRBJ1-1,CASSLVPGTEAFF,TGTGCCAGCAGCTTGGTCCCTGGGACTGAAGCTTTCTTT